This T cell receptor beta chain is from a study of human T cells and chemical hapten exposure. Study-wide points: TCRs above 1 in 1000 frequency did not change with DPC sensitization.

Time point: patch test 2, 6 weeks after DPC sensitization. Treatment reported: therapeutic diphenylcyclopropenone sensitization with weekly scalp DPC. About this clonotype itself: Its antigen remains unidentified.

The library tagged individual cDNA molecules with unique molecular identifiers. MiXCR was run by TCRdb on the RACE reads, yielding one entry per CDR3 protein. The sample includes roughly 92,000 distinct CDR3 sequences, over 9.5% of them seen just once. The germline V gene encodes CDR1 SGHRS and CDR2 YFSETQ. This CDR3 has 15 amino acids. The V end lost 4 bases, the J end lost 1 base, and 14 bases lay between the germline ends. The chain employs TRBV5-1 and TRBJ2-5; maybe TRBD1 (6 bases). The receptor was isolated from a woman in her forties with alopecia areata. Some clones in this sample may be carry-over from other donors' samples. The sequences come from whole blood, collected in connection with sensitization to the hapten diphenylcyclopropenone (DPC). CDR3 in amino acids: CASSARTAIQETQYF. The CDR3, as DNA: TGCGCCAGCAGCGCCCGGACAGCTATCCAAGAGACCCAGTACTTC.